One and the same sample provided the 24 T cell receptor beta chains below, sequenced in a study of blood T cell repertoires in COVID-19. TCRdb's copy holds only in-frame clones and misses some; the assay was immunoSEQ multiplex PCR. The sample yields approximately 260,000 clones, roughly four fifths seen once. Sample: peripheral blood. These receptors were collected from a woman aged 55-75 years with active or convalescent COVID-19.

The chain has TRBV4-1 and TRBJ1-1; D is possibly TRBD1 (5 bases). The germline V gene encodes CDR1 MGHRA and CDR2 YSYEKL. V was pared by 0 bases and J by 7 bases, with 18 bases between. This CDR3 spans 16 amino acids. The CDR3 coding sequence is TGCGCCAGCAGCCAAGAGAGGGGAGGGAATGATAATGAAGCTTTCTTT. It codes for CASSQERGGNDNEAFF.

V gene TRBV7-2 combines with J gene TRBJ1-2; 7 nucleotides match TRBD1. Germline V gene sequence: CDR1 SGHTA, CDR2 FQGNSA. V lost 5 bases to trimming and J lost 7 bases; unmatched junction nucleotides: 10. The CDR3 contains 14 residues. For the CDR3, the DNA is TGTGCCAGCAGCCCCCAGGGACAGATGGGTGGCTACACCTTC. Protein sequence: CASSPQGQMGGYTF.

V usage is TRBV5-1 and J usage is TRBJ1-1, with TRBD1 identical over 9 bases. V was clipped by 4 bases and J by 8 bases; unmatched bases: 12. Germline loops: CDR1 SGHRS, CDR2 YFSETQ. This CDR3 spans 15 amino acids. CDR3: CASSPRQGGSAEAFF. In nucleotides, the CDR3 is TGCGCCAGCAGCCCCAGACAGGGGGGGTCGGCGGAAGCTTTCTTT.

The chain combines TRBV6-5 with TRBJ1-2; 9 bases are a match to TRBD1. Germline CDR1 reads MNHEY; CDR2 reads SVGAGI. The CDR3 is made up of 13 amino acids. The V gene end was trimmed by 9 bases and the J gene end by 6 bases; junction bases not matched to a gene: 8. DNA for the CDR3: TGTGCCAGTCTTGGGGACAGGGCAGATGGCTACACCTTC. It yields the protein CASLGDRADGYTF.

This clone was seen a handful of times. The rearrangement uses TRBV7-2 and TRBJ2-1; possibly TRBD1 for D (5 bases). Trimming removed 3 bases at V and 3 bases at J, with 9 bases between. This CDR3 has 14 residues. CDR1 is SGHTA and CDR2 is FQGNSA in the germline V gene. The CDR3 is CASSFAGNYNEQFF. The DNA of the CDR3 is TGTGCCAGCAGCTTTGCAGGGAACTACAATGAGCAGTTCTTC.

J is TRBJ2-5 and V is TRBV9; no definite D call. The CDR3 is made up of 14 amino acids. Germline lookup yields CDR1 SGDLS and CDR2 YYNGEE. The V and J ends lost 0 bases and 5 bases respectively, with 11 bases between them. CDR3 region: CASSVEYLQETQYF. The CDR3 coding sequence is TGTGCCAGCAGCGTAGAGTACCTCCAGGAGACCCAGTACTTC.

The chain is built from TRBV6-5 and TRBJ1-1; D might be TRBD1 (5 bases). CDR1 MNHEY and CDR2 SVGAGI come from the germline V gene. The V end was cut by 6 bases, the J end by 1 base, with 12 bases between. The CDR3 covers 14 residues. CDR3 loop: CASRAGISNTEAFF. CDR3 sequence (DNA): TGTGCCAGCAGGGCAGGGATTTCGAACACTGAAGCTTTCTTT.

The chain carries TRBV11-3 and TRBJ2-1; 9 nucleotides align to TRBD2. The CDR3 consists of 18 residues. V lost 5 bases to trimming and J lost 8 bases; unmatched junction nucleotides: 19. Germline assignment: CDR1 SGHNT and CDR2 YENEEA. The CDR3 sequence is CASSRLESSGGLGDEQFF. The CDR3 bases are TGTGCCAGCAGCAGATTAGAATCCAGCGGGGGGCTTGGAGATGAGCAGTTCTTC.

The chain is built from TRBV30 and TRBJ1-4, with 8 bases identical to TRBD1. J lost 8 bases, V lost 4 bases, and 6 bases had no gene match. The CDR3 consists of 13 residues. Germline V CDR1 and CDR2: GTSNPN, SVGIG (reference sequence). The CDR3 protein is CAWKRTGWEKLFF. CDR3 sequence (DNA): TGTGCCTGGAAGCGGACAGGGTGGGAAAAACTGTTTTTT.

The J gene is TRBJ2-2, the V gene TRBV6-1; weak D call: TRBD1 (6 bases). The CDR3 is made up of 15 amino acids. Trimming left V 3 bases short and J 3 bases short, with 11 bases between. Germline-derived CDR1 and CDR2 are MNHNS and SASEGT. CDR3 nucleotides: TGTGCCAGCAGTGACGAACAGGGTGACACCGGGGAGCTGTTTTTT. The encoded protein is CASSDEQGDTGELFF.

The rearrangement uses TRBV5-1 and TRBJ2-7, with 10 bases identical to TRBD1. The germline V gene encodes CDR1 SGHRS and CDR2 YFSETQ. Trimming at V came to 3 bases and at J to 2 bases, leaving 8 bases not matched to a gene. The CDR3 runs 16 residues. CDR3 amino acids: CASSSPAGQGAYEQYF. CDR3 in DNA: TGCGCCAGCAGCTCGCCGGCTGGACAGGGGGCCTACGAGCAGTACTTC.

The rearrangement uses TRBV5-1 and TRBJ2-3; D gene ambiguous. The CDR3 consists of 14 residues. V was shortened by 0 bases and J by 3 bases, with 8 bases between the two germline ends. Germline lookup yields CDR1 SGHRS and CDR2 YFSETQ. The CDR3 nucleotides read TGCGCCAGCAGCTTGGTTGTAGCAACAGATACGCAGTATTTT. Protein sequence: CASSLVVATDTQYF.

The chain employs TRBV21-1 and TRBJ2-1; the D segment call TRBD1 is taken from the table without a DNA check. TRBV21-1 is an annotated pseudogene. CDR3 length: 13 amino acids. The CDR3 sequence: CASRTGGYNEQFF. In nucleotides, the CDR3 is TGTGCCAGCCGGACAGGGGGCTACAATGAGCAGTTCTTC.

This chain connects TRBV27 to TRBJ2-7, with 7 nucleotides matching TRBD1. The CDR3 has 14 residues. Germline-derived CDR1 and CDR2 are MNHEY and SMNVEV (reference sequence). J lost 7 bases, V lost 5 bases, and 11 bases had no gene match. CDR3 in amino acids: CASSDRAPWREQYF. CDR3 bases: TGTGCCAGCAGTGACAGGGCTCCTTGGAGGGAGCAGTACTTC.

About this clone: Other DNA sequences in this specimen translate into the identical CDR3. V is TRBV27 and J is TRBJ1-1; 8 nucleotides match TRBD1. Germline V gives CDR1 MNHEY, CDR2 SMNVEV (reference sequence). V was clipped by 7 bases and J by 1 base; unmatched bases: 2. CDR3 length: 13 amino acids. The CDR3 here is CASKGQGNTEAFF. The DNA of the CDR3 is TGTGCCAGCAAAGGACAGGGGAACACTGAAGCTTTCTTT.

The rearrangement links TRBV19 to TRBJ1-6; TRBD1 matches at 8 bases. This CDR3 has 15 residues. Looked up from germline, CDR1 is LNHDA and CDR2 is SQIVND (reference sequence). V trimming: 5 bases; J trimming: 7 bases; junction bases outside the gene matches: 7. CDR3 coding DNA: TGTGCCAGTAGTGCAACAGGGGGAATAAATTCACCCCTCCACTTT. Translation gives CASSATGGINSPLHF.

V is TRBV19 and J is TRBJ2-2; 10 bases agree with TRBD1. Trimming cost V 1 base and J 0 bases; bases outside gene matches: 5. This CDR3 comprises 18 residues. Germline values: CDR1 LNHDA, CDR2 SQIVND (reference sequence). The DNA of the CDR3 is TGTGCCAGTAGTATAGTGGGGGACAGGGGCCCGAACACCGGGGAGCTGTTTTTT. This encodes CASSIVGDRGPNTGELFF.

The chain recombines TRBV9 with TRBJ2-7; possible D gene TRBD1, 5 bases. Germline values: CDR1 SGDLS, CDR2 YYNGEE. The CDR3 covers 15 residues. V was clipped by 2 bases and J by 1 base, with 13 bases between them. The CDR3 here is CASSVSQGHSYEQYF. The CDR3 DNA sequence: TGTGCCAGCAGCGTGTCCCAGGGCCATTCCTACGAGCAGTACTTC.

The V call is TRBV2, the J call TRBJ1-1; 9 nucleotides align to TRBD1. Germline V gene lookup returns CDR1 SNHLY and CDR2 FYNNEI. Germline trimming cut 3 bases from V and 0 bases from J; bases unmatched to any gene: 8. The CDR3 spans 17 residues. CDR3 in amino acids: CASSEGGQGPLNTEAFF. The DNA for the CDR3 is TGTGCCAGCAGTGAGGGGGGACAGGGTCCGTTGAACACTGAAGCTTTCTTT.

The V gene is TRBV7-3, the J gene TRBJ2-1; the match to TRBD2 covers 7 bases. The CDR3 contains 16 residues. Germline V gene data show CDR1 as SGHTA and CDR2 as FQGTGA. V was pared by 5 bases and J by 10 bases, with 17 bases of the junction left unmatched. The CDR3 spells CASSPHRTSSPAEQFF. The CDR3 DNA sequence: TGTGCCAGCAGCCCTCATCGGACTAGTTCTCCCGCGGAGCAGTTCTTC.

The CDR3 region has the DNA TGTGCCAGCGCGCGGCCTAATGAAAAACTGTTTTTT. The encoded protein is CASARPNEKLFF. V and J are TRBV12-3 or TRBV12-4 and TRBJ1-4; D is ambiguous. The CDR3 extends over 12 amino acids. The V and J ends lost 8 bases and 3 bases respectively, with 7 bases between them.

This chain uses TRBV7-3 with TRBJ1-2, with D possibly being TRBD1 (5 bases). Germline-derived CDR1 and CDR2 are SGHTA and FQGTGA. V was shortened by 3 bases and J by 8 bases, with 13 bases between the two germline ends. This CDR3 spans 13 amino acids. CDR3 in amino acids: CASSLEGPGGYTF. The CDR3 region has the DNA TGTGCCAGCAGCTTGGAGGGGCCAGGGGGCTACACCTTC.

The rearrangement joins TRBV5-1 to TRBJ2-5; D may be TRBD1 (6 bases). Germline loops: CDR1 SGHRS, CDR2 YFSETQ. V lost 2 bases and J 2 bases, leaving 10 bases between the germline ends. This CDR3 is built from 14 residues. The CDR3 loop reads CASSLGQKQETQYF. CDR3 nucleotides: TGCGCCAGCAGCTTAGGACAGAAACAAGAGACCCAGTACTTC.

This chain uses TRBV13 with TRBJ1-1, with TRBD1 identical over 10 bases. The CDR3 is 13 residues long. V lost 3 bases to trimming and J lost 10 bases; unmatched junction nucleotides: 5. In germline, CDR1 is PRHDT, CDR2 FYEKMQ (reference sequence). DNA of the CDR3: TGTGCCAGCAGCTTCCGGGACAGGGGTCGAGCTTTCTTT. Amino acids: CASSFRDRGRAFF.